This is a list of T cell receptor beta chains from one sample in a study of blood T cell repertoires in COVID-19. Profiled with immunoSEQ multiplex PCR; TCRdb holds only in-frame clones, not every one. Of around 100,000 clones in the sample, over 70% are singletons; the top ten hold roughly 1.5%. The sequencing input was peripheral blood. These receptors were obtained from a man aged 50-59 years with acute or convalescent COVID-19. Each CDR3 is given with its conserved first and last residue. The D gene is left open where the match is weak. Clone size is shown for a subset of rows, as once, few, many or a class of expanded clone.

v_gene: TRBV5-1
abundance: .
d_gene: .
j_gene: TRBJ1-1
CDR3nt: TGCGCCAGCCGCCTACGTGGGAACACTGAAGCTTTCTTT
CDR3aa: CASRLRGNTEAFF

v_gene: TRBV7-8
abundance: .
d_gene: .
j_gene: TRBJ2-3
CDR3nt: TGTGCCAGCAGCATCCGGGGGGCCGGGCGAGATACGCAGTATTTT
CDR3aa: CASSIRGAGRDTQYF

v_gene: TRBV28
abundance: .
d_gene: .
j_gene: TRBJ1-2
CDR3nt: TGTGCCAGCAGTTTTCGAGGGGGGGAAGGCTACACCTTC
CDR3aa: CASSFRGGEGYTF

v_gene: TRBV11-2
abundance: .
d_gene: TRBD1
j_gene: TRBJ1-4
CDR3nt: TGTGCCAGCAGCTCCTACAGGGGACCTGCAACTAATGAAAAACTGTTTTTT
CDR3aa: CASSSYRGPATNEKLFF

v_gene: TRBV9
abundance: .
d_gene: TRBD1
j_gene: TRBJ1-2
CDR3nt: TGTGCCAGCAGCGTAGGCGACAGGGCGAACTATGGCTACACCTTC
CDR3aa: CASSVGDRANYGYTF

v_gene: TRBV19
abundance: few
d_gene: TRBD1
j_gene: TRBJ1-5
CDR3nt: TGTGCCAGTAGTATGGAGGGGGCGAGTCAGCCCCAGCATTTT
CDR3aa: CASSMEGASQPQHF

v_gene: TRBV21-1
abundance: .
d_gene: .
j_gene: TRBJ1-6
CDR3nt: TGTGCCATCCCGGCAGGGTCGGTCAGTTCACCCCTCCACTTT
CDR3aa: CAIPAGSVSSPLHF

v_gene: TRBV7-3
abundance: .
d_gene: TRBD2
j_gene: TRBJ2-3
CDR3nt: TGTGCCAGCAGCTTTGGCGGGGGGGCCCAAGATACGCAGTATTTT
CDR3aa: CASSFGGGAQDTQYF

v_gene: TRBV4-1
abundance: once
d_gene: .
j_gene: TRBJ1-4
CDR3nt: TGCGCCAGCAGCCAAGAGGTGGGGAGAGGAGAAAAACTGTTTTTT
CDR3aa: CASSQEVGRGEKLFF

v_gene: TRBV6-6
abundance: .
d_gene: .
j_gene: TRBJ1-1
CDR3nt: TGTGCCAGCAGTTACTCGGAGATGAACACTGAAGCTTTCTTT
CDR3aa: CASSYSEMNTEAFF

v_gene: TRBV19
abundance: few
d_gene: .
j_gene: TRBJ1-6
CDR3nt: TGTGCCAGTAGTTACAGAGATAATTCACCCCTCCACTTT
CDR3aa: CASSYRDNSPLHF

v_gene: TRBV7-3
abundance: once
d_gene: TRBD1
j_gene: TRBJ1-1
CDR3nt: TGTGCCAGCAGCCGACAGACAGGGGGCTACACTGAAGCTTTCTTT
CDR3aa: CASSRQTGGYTEAFF

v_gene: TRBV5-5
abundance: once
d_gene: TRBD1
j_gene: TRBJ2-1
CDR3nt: TGTGCCAGCAGCTTGGGACAGGGGGCCTACAATGAGCAGTTCTTC
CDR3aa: CASSLGQGAYNEQFF

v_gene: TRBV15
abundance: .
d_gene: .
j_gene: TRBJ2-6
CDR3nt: TGTGCCACCAGCATTAACAGTGTCTCTGGGGCCAACGTCCTGACTTTC
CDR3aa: CATSINSVSGANVLTF

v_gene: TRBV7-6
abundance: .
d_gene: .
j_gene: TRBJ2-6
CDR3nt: TGTGCCAGCAGCCCCCGGTTTAGGAGCTCTGGGGCCAACGTCCTGACTTTC
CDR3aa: CASSPRFRSSGANVLTF

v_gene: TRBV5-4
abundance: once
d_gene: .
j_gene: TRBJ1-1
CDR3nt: TGTGCCAGCAGCTCCAGGGGAAACACTGAAGCTTTCTTT
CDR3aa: CASSSRGNTEAFF

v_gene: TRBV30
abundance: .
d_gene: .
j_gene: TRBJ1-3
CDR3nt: TGTGCCTGGTGGACCTCGGGGAACACCATATATTTT
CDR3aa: CAWWTSGNTIYF

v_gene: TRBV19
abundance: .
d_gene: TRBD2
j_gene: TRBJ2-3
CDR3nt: TGTGCCAGTAGTCGGGGGGACACAGATACGCAGTATTTT
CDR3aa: CASSRGDTDTQYF

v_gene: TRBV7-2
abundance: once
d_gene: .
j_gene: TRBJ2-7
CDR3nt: TGTGCCAGCAGCTTAGAAGCCACCTACGAGCAGTACTTC
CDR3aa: CASSLEATYEQYF

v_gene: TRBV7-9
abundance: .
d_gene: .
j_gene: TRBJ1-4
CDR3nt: TGTGCCAGCAGCTTAGGGCGGGAGAATGAAAAACTGTTTTTT
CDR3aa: CASSLGRENEKLFF

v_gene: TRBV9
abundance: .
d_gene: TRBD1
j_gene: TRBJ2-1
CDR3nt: TGTGCCAGCAGCGTAGACAGGGGTTATTGGAATGAGCAGTTCTTC
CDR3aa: CASSVDRGYWNEQFF

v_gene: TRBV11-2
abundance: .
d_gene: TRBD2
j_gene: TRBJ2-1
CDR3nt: TGTGCCAGCAGCGGTAGACTAGCGCGTTTCCCCTACAATGAGCAGTTCTTC
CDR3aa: CASSGRLARFPYNEQFF

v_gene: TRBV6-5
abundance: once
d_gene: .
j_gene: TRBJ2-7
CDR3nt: TGTGCCAGCAGTTACGGCGGGTCGGCCTACGAGCAGTACTTC
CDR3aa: CASSYGGSAYEQYF

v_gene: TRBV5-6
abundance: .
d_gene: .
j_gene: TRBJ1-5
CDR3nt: TGTGCCAGCAGCTCACGGGGTAGCAATCAGCCCCAGCATTTT
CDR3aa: CASSSRGSNQPQHF

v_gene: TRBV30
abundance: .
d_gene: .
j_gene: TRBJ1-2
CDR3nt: TGTGCCTGGAGTGTGGACAGTAACTATGGCTACACCTTC
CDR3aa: CAWSVDSNYGYTF

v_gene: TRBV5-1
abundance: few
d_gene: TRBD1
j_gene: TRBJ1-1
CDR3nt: TGCGCCAGCAGCTTGACAGGGGGGAACACTGAAGCTTTCTTT
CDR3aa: CASSLTGGNTEAFF

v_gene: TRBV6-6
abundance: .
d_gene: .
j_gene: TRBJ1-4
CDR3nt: TGTGCCAGCAGTTACCTTCTCGTGGGGGCCGACGAAAAACTGTTTTTT
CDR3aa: CASSYLLVGADEKLFF

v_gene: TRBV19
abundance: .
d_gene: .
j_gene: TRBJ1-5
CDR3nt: TGTGCCAGTAGTACCACGGGGGGGATGGGGCGACAGCCCCAGCATTTT
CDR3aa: CASSTTGGMGRQPQHF

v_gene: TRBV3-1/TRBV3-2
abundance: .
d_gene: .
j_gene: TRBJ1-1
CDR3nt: TGTGCCAGCAGCCAAGCCGAAACCAGAACTGAAGCTTTCTTT
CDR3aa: CASSQAETRTEAFF

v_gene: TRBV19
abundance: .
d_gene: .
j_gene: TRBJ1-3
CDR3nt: TGTGCCGCCCTCGGTCGCTCTGGAAACACCATATATTTT
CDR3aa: CAALGRSGNTIYF

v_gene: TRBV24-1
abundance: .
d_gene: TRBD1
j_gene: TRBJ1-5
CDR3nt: TGTGCCACCAGTGACGGACAGGGGGGCAATCAGCCCCAGCATTTT
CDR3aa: CATSDGQGGNQPQHF

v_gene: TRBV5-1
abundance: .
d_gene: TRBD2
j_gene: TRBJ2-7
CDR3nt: TGCGCCAGCAGCTTGATAGGGACTAGCGGGGTGGATTACGAGCAGTACTTC
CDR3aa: CASSLIGTSGVDYEQYF

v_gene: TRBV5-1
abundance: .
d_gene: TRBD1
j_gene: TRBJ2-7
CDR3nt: TGCGCCAGCAGCCCGGACAGGGGGGTTCCCTACGAGCAGTACTTC
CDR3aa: CASSPDRGVPYEQYF

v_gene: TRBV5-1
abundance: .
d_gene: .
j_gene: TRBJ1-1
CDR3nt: TGCGCCAGCAGCTTGGGAGGGCTCGGGAACACTGAAGCTTTCTTT
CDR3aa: CASSLGGLGNTEAFF

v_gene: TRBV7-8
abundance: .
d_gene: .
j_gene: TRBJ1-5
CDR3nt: TGTGCCAGCAGCCTCACCTATACCCCCTCTGACAGGAGGAATAGCAATCAGCCCCAGCATTTT
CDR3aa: CASSLTYTPSDRRNSNQPQHF

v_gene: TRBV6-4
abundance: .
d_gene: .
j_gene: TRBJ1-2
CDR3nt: TGTGCCAGCAGTCCTGGGTCGCCCGCCGGGGGCTACACCTTC
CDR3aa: CASSPGSPAGGYTF

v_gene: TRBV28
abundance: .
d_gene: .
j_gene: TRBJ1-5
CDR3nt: TGTGCCAGCCGGGAACGTCTGAGCAATCAGCCCCAGCATTTT
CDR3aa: CASRERLSNQPQHF

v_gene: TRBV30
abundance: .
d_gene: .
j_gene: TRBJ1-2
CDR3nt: TGTGCCTGGAGTGTATATAGGACTCACGACTACACCTTC
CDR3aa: CAWSVYRTHDYTF

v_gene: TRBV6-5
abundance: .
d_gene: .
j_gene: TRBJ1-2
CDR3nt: TGTGCCAGCAGTTACTCGAGGGAGGGGTATGGCTACACCTTC
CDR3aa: CASSYSREGYGYTF

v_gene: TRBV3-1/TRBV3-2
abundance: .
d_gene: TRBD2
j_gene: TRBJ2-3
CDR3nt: TGTGCCAGCAAGGACGGGGGGGGAGGCACAGATACGCAGTATTTT
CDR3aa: CASKDGGGGTDTQYF

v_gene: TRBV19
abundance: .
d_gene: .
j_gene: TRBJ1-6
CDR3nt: TGTGCCAGTAGTCTTTCCCGGGGATCTGGGCGGACTAATTCACCCCTCCACTTT
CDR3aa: CASSLSRGSGRTNSPLHF

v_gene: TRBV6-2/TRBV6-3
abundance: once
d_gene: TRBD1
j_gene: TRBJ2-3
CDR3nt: TGTGCCAGCAGACCTCTCGGGACAGGGGGCAGGGATACGCAGTATTTT
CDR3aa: CASRPLGTGGRDTQYF

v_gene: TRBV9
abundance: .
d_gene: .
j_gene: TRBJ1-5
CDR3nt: TGTGCCAGCAGCCCTCAGGGTCATCAGCCCCAGCATTTT
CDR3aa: CASSPQGHQPQHF